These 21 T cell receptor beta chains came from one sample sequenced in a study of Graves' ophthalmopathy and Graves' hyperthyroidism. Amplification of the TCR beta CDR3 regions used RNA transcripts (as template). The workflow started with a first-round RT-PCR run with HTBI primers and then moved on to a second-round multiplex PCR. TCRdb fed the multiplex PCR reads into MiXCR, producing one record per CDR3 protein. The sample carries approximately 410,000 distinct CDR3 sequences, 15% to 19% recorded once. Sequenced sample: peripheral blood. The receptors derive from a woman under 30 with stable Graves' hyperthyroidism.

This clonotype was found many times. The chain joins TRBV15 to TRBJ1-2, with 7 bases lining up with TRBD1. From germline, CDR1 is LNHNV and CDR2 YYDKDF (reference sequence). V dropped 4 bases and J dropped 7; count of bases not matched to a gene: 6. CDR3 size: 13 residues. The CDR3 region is CATSNDRVSGYTF. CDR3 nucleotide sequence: TGTGCCACCAGCAACGACAGGGTCTCTGGCTACACCTTC.

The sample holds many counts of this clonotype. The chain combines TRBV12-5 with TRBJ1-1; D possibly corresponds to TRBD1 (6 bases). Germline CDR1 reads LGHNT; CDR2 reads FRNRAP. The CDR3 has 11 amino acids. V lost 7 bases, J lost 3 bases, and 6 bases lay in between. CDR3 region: CASAGDTEAFF. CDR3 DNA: TGTGCTAGTGCAGGGGACACTGAAGCTTTCTTT.

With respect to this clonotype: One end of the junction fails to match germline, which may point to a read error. In DNA, the CDR3 is TGTGCCAGCAGCGTAGCGTCCGGGGAGGCTTGCTTT. The encoded protein is CASSVASGEACF. The chain is built from TRBV9 and TRBJ1-1; D gene unclear. The CDR3 covers 12 residues. Germline assignment: CDR1 SGDLS and CDR2 YYNGEE. Together with reference TRBV9 and TRBJ1-1, the CDR3 gives the full variable domain: DSGVTQTPKHLITATGQRVTLRCSPRSGDLSVYWYQQSLDQGLQFLIQYYNGEERAKGNILERFSAQQFPDLHSELNLSSLELGDSALYFCASSVASGEACFGQGTRLTVV.

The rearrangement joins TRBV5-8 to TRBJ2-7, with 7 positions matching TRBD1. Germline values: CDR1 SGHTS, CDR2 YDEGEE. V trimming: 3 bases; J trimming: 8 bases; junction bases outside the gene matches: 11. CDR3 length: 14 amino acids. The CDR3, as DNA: TGTGCCAGCAGCTCCCGACAGGGACCTATAAAGCAGTACTTC. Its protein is CASSSRQGPIKQYF.

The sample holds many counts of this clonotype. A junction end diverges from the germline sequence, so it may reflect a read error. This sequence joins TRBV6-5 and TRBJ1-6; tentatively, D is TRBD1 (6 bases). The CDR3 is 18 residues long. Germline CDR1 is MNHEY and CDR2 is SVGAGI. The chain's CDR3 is CASSSKGQLQTYNSLLHF. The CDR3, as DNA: TGTGCCAGCAGTTCCAAAGGACAGCTCCAAACCTATAATTCACTCCTCCACTTT.

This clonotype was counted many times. The CDR3 loop is CASSYRASWTYEQYF. Here the CDR3 DNA reads TGTGCCAGCAGTTACCGGGCCTCTTGGACCTACGAGCAGTACTTC. The chain has TRBV6-2 or TRBV6-3 and TRBJ2-7; D is ambiguous. This CDR3 is 15 amino acids long. V lost 2 bases to trimming and J lost 2 bases, with 13 bases between them. The germline V gene encodes CDR1 MNHEY and CDR2 SVGEGT.

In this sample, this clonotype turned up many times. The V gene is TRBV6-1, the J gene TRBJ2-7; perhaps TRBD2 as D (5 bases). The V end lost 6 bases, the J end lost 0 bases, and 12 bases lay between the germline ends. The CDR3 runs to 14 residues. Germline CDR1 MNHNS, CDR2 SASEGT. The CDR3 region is CASRDWTGSYEQYF. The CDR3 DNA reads TGTGCCAGCAGGGACTGGACGGGCTCCTACGAGCAGTACTTC.

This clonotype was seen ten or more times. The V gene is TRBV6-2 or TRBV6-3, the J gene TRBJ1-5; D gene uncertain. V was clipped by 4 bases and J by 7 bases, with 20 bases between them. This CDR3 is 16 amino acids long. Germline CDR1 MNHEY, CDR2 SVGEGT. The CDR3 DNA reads TGTGCCAGCAGTTCCTCACGGACGATCCTGTACCAGCCCCAGCATTTT. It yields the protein CASSSSRTILYQPQHF.

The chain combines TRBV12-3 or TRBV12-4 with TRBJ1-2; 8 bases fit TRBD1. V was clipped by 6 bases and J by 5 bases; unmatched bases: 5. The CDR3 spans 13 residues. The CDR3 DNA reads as TGTGCCAGCAGCCAGGGGGCGCGGTATGGCTACACCTTC. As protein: CASSQGARYGYTF.

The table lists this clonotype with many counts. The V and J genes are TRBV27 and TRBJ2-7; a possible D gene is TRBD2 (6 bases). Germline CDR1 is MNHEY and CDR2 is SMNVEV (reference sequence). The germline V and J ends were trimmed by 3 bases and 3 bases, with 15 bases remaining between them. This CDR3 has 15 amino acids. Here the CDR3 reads CASSLGLVGGYEQYF. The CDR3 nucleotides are TGTGCCAGCAGTTTGGGGCTTGTCGGGGGCTACGAGCAGTACTTC.

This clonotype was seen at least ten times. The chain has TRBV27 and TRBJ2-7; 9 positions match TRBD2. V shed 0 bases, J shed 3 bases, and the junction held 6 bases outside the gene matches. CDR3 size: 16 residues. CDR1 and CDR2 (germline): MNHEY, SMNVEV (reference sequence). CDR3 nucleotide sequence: TGTGCCAGCAGTTTATCGCCTAGCGGGGCTCACTACGAGCAGTACTTC. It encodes CASSLSPSGAHYEQYF.

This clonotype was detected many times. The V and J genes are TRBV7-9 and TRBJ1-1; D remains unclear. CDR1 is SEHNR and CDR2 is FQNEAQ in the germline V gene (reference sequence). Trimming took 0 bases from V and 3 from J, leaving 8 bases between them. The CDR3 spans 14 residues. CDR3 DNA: TGTGCCAGCAGCTTAGCGTCAAGGGACACTGAAGCTTTCTTT. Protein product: CASSLASRDTEAFF.

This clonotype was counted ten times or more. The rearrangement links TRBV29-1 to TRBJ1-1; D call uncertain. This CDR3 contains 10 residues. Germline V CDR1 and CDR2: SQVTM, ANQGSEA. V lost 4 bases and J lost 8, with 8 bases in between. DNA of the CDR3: TGCAGCGTTGTCCTCCCCGAAGCTTTCTTT. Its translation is CSVVLPEAFF. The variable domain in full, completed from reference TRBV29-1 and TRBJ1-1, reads SAVISQKPSRDICQRGTSLTIQCQVDSQVTMMFWYRQQPGQSLTLIATANQGSEATYESGFVIDKFPISRPNLTFSTLTVSNMSPEDSSIYLCSVVLPEAFFGQGTRLTVV.

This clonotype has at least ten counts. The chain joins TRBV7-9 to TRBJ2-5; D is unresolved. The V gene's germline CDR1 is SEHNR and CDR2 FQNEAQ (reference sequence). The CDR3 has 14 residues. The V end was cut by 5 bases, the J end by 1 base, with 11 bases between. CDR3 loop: CASSEIRAQETQYF. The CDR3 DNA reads TGTGCCAGCAGCGAAATCCGGGCCCAAGAGACCCAGTACTTC.

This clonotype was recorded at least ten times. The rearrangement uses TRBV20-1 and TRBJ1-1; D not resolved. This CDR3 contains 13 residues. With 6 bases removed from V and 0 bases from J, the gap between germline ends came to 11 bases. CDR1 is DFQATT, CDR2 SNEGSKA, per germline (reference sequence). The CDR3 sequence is CSARRPLNTEAFF. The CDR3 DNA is TGCAGTGCCCGCCGCCCACTGAACACTGAAGCTTTCTTT.

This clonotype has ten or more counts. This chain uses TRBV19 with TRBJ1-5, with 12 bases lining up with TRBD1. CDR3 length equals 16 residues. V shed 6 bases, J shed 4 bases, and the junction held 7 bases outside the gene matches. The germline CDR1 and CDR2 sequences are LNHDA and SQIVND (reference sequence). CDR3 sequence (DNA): TGTGCCAGTAGCAATCCGGGACAGGGGGCGAATCAGCCCCAGCATTTT. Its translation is CASSNPGQGANQPQHF.

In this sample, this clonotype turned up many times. CDR3 nucleotide sequence: TGTGCCAGTACTTCCCGCCTTGGGGGTCAGCCCCAGCATTTT. Protein product: CASTSRLGGQPQHF. The chain has TRBV19 and TRBJ1-5, with D perhaps TRBD1 (5 bases). This CDR3 contains 14 residues. Germline-derived CDR1 and CDR2 are LNHDA and SQIVND (reference sequence). Between the trimmed V and J ends, which lost 7 bases and 6 bases, there was a span of 16 bases.

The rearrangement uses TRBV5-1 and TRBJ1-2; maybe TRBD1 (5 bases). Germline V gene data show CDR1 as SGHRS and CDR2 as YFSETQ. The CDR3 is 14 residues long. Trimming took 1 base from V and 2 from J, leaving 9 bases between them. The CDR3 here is CASSLNGGNYGYTF. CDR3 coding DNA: TGCGCCAGCAGCTTGAACGGGGGGAACTATGGCTACACCTTC.

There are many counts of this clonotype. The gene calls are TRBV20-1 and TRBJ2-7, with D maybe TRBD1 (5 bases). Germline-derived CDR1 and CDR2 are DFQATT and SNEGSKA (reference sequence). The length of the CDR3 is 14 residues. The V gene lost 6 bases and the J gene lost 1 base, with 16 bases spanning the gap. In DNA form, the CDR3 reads TGCAGTGCCAGCCACCGACAGAGATCCTACGAGCAGTACTTC. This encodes CSASHRQRSYEQYF.

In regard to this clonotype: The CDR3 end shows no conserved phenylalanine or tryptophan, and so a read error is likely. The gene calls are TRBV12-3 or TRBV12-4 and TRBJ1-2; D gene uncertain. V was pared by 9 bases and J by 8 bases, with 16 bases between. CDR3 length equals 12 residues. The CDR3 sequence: CASSTTKGGYTY. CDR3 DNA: TGTGCCAGTAGTACCACCAAAGGCGGCTACACCTAC.

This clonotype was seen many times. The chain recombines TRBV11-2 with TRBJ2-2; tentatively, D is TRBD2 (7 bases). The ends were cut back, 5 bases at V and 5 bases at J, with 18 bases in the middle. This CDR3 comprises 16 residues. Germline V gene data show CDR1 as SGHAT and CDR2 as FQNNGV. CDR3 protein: CASSAWGGGRTGELFF. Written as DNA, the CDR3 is TGTGCCAGCAGCGCCTGGGGAGGGGGACGAACCGGGGAGCTGTTTTTT.